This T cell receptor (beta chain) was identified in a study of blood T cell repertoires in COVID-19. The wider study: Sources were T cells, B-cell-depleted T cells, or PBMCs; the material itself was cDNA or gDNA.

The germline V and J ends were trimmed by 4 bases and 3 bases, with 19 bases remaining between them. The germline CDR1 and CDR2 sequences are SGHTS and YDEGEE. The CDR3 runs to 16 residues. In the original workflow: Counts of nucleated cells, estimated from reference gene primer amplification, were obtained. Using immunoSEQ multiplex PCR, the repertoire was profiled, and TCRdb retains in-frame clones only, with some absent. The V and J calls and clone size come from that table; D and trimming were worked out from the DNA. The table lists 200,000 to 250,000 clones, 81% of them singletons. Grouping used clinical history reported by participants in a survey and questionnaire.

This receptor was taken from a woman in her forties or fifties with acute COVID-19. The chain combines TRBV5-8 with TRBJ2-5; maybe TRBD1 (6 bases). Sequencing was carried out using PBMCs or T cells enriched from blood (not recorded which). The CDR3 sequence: CASSPRQGLWKETQYF. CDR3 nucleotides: TGTGCCAGCAGCCCTAGGCAGGGGCTATGGAAAGAGACCCAGTACTTC.